Below, one T cell receptor beta chain is given with its context. Which antigen it targets is not known. No qualities accompany the bases; no much larger clone lies one base away. This entry belongs to a study of post-analysis software for immune sequencing data (dated by TCRdb to between 2014 and 2017). Study-level background: Recorded disease courses included relapsing-remitting, secondary progressive and progressive-relapsing multiple sclerosis, with some patients lacking subtype annotation. A subset of samples was prepared in parallel using single-end sample barcoding, then pooled and co-amplified after Illumina adapter ligation. The patient repertoires were compared against 10 to 12 previously published healthy control repertoires obtained from donors aged about 6 to 27 years. The full study reports these points: Direct clustering with F measure showed strong co-clustering of samples prepared in the same batch, prompting a batch-effect correction. Compared with controls, multiple sclerosis patients had significantly lower normalized Chao1 diversity, a finding suggesting substantial peripheral T-cell clonal expansion. Four to six TRBV segments, including TRBV5-6, TRBV5-1 and TRBV20-1, were significantly more frequent in patients than controls. The control group was slightly older than the multiple sclerosis patient group.

To demonstrate the VDJtools post-analysis software, the study profiled TCR beta repertoires from the peripheral blood of 10 to 15 young patients with multiple sclerosis. The multiple sclerosis patients were children and adolescents between about 6 and 16 years of age. From a lookup of the germline V gene, CDR1 and CDR2 are SQVTM and ANQGSEA. The junction shows trimming of 3 bases on V and 4 bases on J, and the gene matches do not reach 16 bases of it. Counted from cysteine to phenylalanine, this CDR3 has 18 amino acids. The DNA shown is the 54-base CDR3, in frame from base 1. The library came from PCR. Instrument on record: Illumina HiSeq 2500. To reduce PCR and sequencing biases, unique molecular identifiers were built into the TCR beta cDNA libraries. Per 1 to 10 million input T cells, approximately 500,000 cDNA molecules were obtained, such that each molecule approximated one T cell. Patient libraries were prepared and sequenced with the same protocol used for the earlier healthy control dataset. Samples belonging to the same batch were prepared together, multiplexed and sequenced on a shared HiSeq lane. The paper's data handling went like this. MIGEC was used to process the raw barcoded reads, and molecular identifier groups with only a single read were discarded before consensus assembly and CDR3 extraction. Clonotype tables were post-analysed with VDJtools, normalizing diversity by down-sampling all datasets to the smallest sample size. In repertoire overlap clustering, CDR3 amino acid sequences, but not nucleotide sequences, were matched to correct batch-related cross-sample contamination. TCRdb cleaned the public reads at Q25 with fastp, built clones with MiXCR and kept in-frame beta chains. Rows are unified per CDR3 protein, each entry keeping the most common DNA and genes. The authors' filters were not applied to this entry. The sample yields fewer than 850,000 distinct CDR3 sequences; more than 45% were counted once. Together, the top ten hold roughly 4.4% of the sample.

The sample comprised blood. Recombination connected TRBV29-1 to TRBJ2-1, and TRBD2 aligns with 9 junction nucleotides. This TCR was sampled from a girl aged 10 to 17 with multiple sclerosis. Read as DNA, the sequence is TGCAGCGTTGATCCTGGGGGGGTGACTAGCGGAAAATACAATGAGCAGTTCTTC. Translated, this gives CSVDPGGVTSGKYNEQFF.